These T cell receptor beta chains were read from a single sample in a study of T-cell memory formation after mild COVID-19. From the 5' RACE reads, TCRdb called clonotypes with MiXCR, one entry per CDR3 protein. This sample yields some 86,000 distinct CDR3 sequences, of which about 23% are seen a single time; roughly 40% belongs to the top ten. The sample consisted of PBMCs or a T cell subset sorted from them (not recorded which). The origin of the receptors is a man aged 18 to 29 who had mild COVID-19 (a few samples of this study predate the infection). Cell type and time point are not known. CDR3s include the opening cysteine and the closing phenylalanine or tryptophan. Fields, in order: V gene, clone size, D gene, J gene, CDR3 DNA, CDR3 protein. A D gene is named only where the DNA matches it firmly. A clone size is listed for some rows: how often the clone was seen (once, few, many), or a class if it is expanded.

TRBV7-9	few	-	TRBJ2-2	TGTGCCAGCAGCGCCCCCAACGGAAACACCGGGGAGCTGTTTTTT	CASSAPNGNTGELFF
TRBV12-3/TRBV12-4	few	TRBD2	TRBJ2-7	TGTGCCAGCAGTCCGGGGGGGTACGAGCAGTACTTC	CASSPGGYEQYF
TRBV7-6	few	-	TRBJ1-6	TGTGCCAGCAGCTTACTGGAAGGGAGTGATTCACCCCTCCACTTT	CASSLLEGSDSPLHF
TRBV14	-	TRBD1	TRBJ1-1	TGTGCCAGCAGCCCGGACAGGGTGGTCACTGAAGCTTTCTTT	CASSPDRVVTEAFF
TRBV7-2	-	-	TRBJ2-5	TGTGCCAGCAGTCTTAACTCCCCACCCGGGACCCAGTACTTC	CASSLNSPPGTQYF
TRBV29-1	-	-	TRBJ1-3	TGCAGCGTTTTCTTGCAGGGAGCCGGGGGAAACACCATATATTTT	CSVFLQGAGGNTIYF
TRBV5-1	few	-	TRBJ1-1	TGCGCCAGCAGCCCGGCAGGAGAGCGGGTAGCTTTCTTT	CASSPAGERVAFF
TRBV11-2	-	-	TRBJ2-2	TGTGCCAGCAGCTTTAAATACACCGGGGAGCTGTTTTTT	CASSFKYTGELFF
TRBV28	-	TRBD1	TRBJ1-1	TGTGCCAGCAGTCCACTGAGGGGGCAGGTTGAAGCTTTCTTT	CASSPLRGQVEAFF
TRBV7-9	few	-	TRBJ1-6	TGTGCCAGCAGCACGACGCTTGGCGCCCTCCACTTT	CASSTTLGALHF
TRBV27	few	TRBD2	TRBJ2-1	TGTGCCAGCAGTTTAACCCCTAGCGGGGGCCTTTACAATGAGCAGTTCTTC	CASSLTPSGGLYNEQFF
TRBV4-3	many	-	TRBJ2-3	TGCGCCAGCAGTCAAAATCGCGGAAGCACAGATACGCAGTATTTT	CASSQNRGSTDTQYF
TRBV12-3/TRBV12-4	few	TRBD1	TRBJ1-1	TGTGCCAGCAGACCTAGGACAGGTGTATCGCTTGAAGCTTTCTTT	CASRPRTGVSLEAFF
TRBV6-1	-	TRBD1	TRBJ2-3	TGTGCCAGCAGTGAAGAATTGGGACAGTTCACAGATACGCAGTATTTT	CASSEELGQFTDTQYF
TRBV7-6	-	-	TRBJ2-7	TGTGCCAGCAGCCAAACCTCCGGGGGCGGGAGTGAAGAGCAGTACTTC	CASSQTSGGGSEEQYF
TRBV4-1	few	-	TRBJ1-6	TGCGCCAGCAGCCAAGGGGGGGGACACTTCTCCTATAATTCACCCCTCCACTTT	CASSQGGGHFSYNSPLHF
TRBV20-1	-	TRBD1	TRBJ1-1	TGCAGTGCTAGAGATCTTGGACAGGGGCTCATCGAAGCTTTCTTT	CSARDLGQGLIEAFF
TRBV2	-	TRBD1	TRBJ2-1	TGTGCCAGCATGGACAGGGGGCACGGTAGCAATGAGCAGTTCTTC	CASMDRGHGSNEQFF
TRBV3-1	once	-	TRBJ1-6	TGTGCCAGCAGCCAAGATCAGGGAGGCTCCTATAATTCACCCCTCCACTTT	CASSQDQGGSYNSPLHF
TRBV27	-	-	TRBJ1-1	TGTGCCAGCAGTTCAAGGTGGGATGAAGCTTTCTTT	CASSSRWDEAFF
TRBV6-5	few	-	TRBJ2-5	TGTGCCAGCAGTTACCTGGGTGAACAAGAGACCCAGTACTTC	CASSYLGEQETQYF
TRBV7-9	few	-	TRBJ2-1	TGTGCCAGCAGCTTCCAGTATGACAGCTACAATGAGCAGTTCTTC	CASSFQYDSYNEQFF
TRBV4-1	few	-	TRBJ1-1	TGCGCCAGCAGCCAAGGTCCAGGGGCCTCGAACACTGAAGCTTTCTTT	CASSQGPGASNTEAFF
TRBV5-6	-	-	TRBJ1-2	TGTGCCAGCAGCTGGGCAGCAGGGGCCCTACTTGGCTACACCTTC	CASSWAAGALLGYTF
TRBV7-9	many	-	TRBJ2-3	TGTGCCAGCAGCCGAGGGGGTCACAGAAACACAGATACGCAGTATTTT	CASSRGGHRNTDTQYF
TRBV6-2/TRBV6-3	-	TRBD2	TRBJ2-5	TGTGCCAGCAGCCCTCCGCCAGCGGGGTTCCAAGAGACCCAGTACTTC	CASSPPPAGFQETQYF
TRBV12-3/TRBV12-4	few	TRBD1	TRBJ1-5	TGTGCCAGCAGTACCAGACAGGGCTGGGCCCAGCATTTT	CASSTRQGWAQHF
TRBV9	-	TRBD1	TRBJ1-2	TGTGCCAGCAGCTCGGGACAGGGGTCGTATGGCTACACCTTC	CASSSGQGSYGYTF
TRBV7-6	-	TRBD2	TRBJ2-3	TGTGCCAGCAGCTCCGTAGCGGGGGGGCCCGATACGCAGTATTTT	CASSSVAGGPDTQYF
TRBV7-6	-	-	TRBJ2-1	TGTGCCAGCAGCTCACCAGGGTCGGGGAGCAATGAGCAGTTCTTC	CASSSPGSGSNEQFF
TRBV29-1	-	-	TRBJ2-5	TGCAGCGTTGATTGGGACAAACAAAACCAAGAGACCCAGTACTTC	CSVDWDKQNQETQYF
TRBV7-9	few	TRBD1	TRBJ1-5	TGTGCCAGCAGCCCCGCCGGGACAGATTATAGCAATCAGCCCCAGCATTTT	CASSPAGTDYSNQPQHF
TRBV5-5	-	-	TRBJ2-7	TGTGCCAGCAGGACAGAACCCTCCTACGAGCAGTACTTC	CASRTEPSYEQYF
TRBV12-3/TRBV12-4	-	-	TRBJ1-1	TGTGCCAGCAGTTTCGGAGGGTCCCCTGAAGCTTTCTTT	CASSFGGSPEAFF
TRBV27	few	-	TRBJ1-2	TGTGCCAGCAGTCTATACCCGGGACGGGCCTATGGCTACACCTTC	CASSLYPGRAYGYTF
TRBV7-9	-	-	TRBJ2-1	TGTGCCAGCAGCCCCTTGGAGCTCGAGGGTCCGACGGATGAGCAGTTCTTC	CASSPLELEGPTDEQFF
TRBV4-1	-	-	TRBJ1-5	TGCGCCAGCAGCCACAGAGGGGGTAATGGCAATCAGCCCCAGCATTTT	CASSHRGGNGNQPQHF
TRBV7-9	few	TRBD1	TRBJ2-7	TGTGCCAGCAGTCACAGGGGAAACGAGTACGAGCAGTACTTC	CASSHRGNEYEQYF
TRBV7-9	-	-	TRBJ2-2	TGTGCCAGCAGCTTAGTACAGGGATACACCGGGGAGCTGTTTTTT	CASSLVQGYTGELFF
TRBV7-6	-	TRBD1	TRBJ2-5	TGTGCCAGCAGCCTCGACAGGGGCCAGGAGACCCAGTACTTC	CASSLDRGQETQYF
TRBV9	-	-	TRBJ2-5	TGTGCCAGCAGCCTCCAAGGGGAGACCCAGTACTTC	CASSLQGETQYF
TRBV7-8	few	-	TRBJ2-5	TGTGCCAGCAGCTTAGTAGCGGCGGGCAGGGGAGAGACCCAGTACTTC	CASSLVAAGRGETQYF
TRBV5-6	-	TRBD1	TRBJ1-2	TGTGCCAGCAGCTTGTGGGACAGAAGAATTGGCTACACCTTC	CASSLWDRRIGYTF
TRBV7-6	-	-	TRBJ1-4	TGTGCCAGCAGCCGAAGGGCGAGTAATGAAAAACTGTTTTTT	CASSRRASNEKLFF
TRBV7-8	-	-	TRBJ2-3	TGTGCCAGCAGCTTGTTTGGAGACACCACAGATACGCAGTATTTT	CASSLFGDTTDTQYF
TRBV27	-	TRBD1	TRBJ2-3	TGTGCCAGCAGTTCCCGACAGGGGCCCCGGGCAGATACGCAGTATTTT	CASSSRQGPRADTQYF
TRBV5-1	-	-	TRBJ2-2	TGCGCCAGCAGCTTTGGCAACCTAGGGCACGGGGAGCTGTTTTTT	CASSFGNLGHGELFF
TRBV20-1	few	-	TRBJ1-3	TGCAGTGCAAGTACCCCTCACGCTGGAAACACCATATATTTT	CSASTPHAGNTIYF
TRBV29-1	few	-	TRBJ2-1	TGCAGCGTTGAAGGATGGGACATGGACAATGAGCAGTTCTTC	CSVEGWDMDNEQFF
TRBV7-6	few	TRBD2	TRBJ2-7	TGTGCCAGCAGCTTAGGCGGGGGGGCCAACGACGAGCAGTACTTC	CASSLGGGANDEQYF
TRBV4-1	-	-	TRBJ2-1	TGCGCCAGCAGCCAAGGGAGGGGGGGCCTTAATGAGCAGTTCTTC	CASSQGRGGLNEQFF